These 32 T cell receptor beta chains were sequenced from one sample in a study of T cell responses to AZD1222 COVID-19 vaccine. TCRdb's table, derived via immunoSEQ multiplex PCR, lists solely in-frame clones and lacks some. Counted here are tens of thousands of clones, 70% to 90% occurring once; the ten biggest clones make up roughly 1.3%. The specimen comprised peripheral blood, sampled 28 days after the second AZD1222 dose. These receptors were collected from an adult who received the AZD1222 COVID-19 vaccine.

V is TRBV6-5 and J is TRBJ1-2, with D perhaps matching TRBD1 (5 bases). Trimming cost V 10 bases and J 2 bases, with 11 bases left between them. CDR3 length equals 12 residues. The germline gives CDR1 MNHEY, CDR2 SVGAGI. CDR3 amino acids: CATRQTNYGYTF. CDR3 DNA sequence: TGTGCCACCCGACAGACCAACTATGGCTACACCTTC.

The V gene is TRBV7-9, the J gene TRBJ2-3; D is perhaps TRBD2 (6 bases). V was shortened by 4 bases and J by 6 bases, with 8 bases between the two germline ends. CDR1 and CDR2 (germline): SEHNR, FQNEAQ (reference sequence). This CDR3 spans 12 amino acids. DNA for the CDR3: TGTGCCAGCAGCTCTCTAGCGGATACGCAGTATTTT. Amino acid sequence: CASSSLADTQYF.

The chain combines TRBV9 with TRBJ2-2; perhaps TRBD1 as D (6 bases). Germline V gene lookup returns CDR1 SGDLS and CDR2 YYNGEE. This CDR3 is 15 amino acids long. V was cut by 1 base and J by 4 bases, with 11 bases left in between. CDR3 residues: CASSVSGQPTGELFF. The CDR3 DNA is TGTGCCAGCAGCGTATCCGGACAGCCCACCGGGGAGCTGTTTTTT.

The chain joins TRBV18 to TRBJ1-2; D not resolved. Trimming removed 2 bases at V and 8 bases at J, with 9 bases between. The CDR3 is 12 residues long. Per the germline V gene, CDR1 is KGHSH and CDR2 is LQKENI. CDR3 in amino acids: CASSPTGRGYTF. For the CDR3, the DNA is TGTGCCAGCTCACCAACCGGGCGAGGCTACACCTTC.

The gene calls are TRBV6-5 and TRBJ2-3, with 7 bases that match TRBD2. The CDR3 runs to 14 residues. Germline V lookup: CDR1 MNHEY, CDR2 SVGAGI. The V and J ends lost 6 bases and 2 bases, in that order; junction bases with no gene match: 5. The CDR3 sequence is CASRPGLTTDTQYF. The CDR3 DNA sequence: TGTGCCAGCAGGCCGGGACTAACCACAGATACGCAGTATTTT.

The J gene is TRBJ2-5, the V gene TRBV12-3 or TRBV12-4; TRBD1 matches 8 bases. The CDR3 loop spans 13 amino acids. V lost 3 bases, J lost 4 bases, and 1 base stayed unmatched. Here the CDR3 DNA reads TGTGCCAGCAGTTTCGACAGGGGAGAGACCCAGTACTTC. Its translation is CASSFDRGETQYF.

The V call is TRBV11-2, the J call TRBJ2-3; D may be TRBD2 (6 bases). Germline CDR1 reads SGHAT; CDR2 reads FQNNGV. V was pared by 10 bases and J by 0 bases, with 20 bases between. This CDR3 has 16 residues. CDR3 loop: CATQKGASASTDTQYF. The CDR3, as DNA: TGTGCCACCCAGAAAGGGGCTAGCGCTAGCACAGATACGCAGTATTTT.

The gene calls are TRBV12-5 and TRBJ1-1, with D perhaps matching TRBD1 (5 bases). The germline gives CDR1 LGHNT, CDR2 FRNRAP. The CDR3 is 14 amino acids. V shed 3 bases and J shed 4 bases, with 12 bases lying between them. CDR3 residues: CASGLTGVSTEAFF. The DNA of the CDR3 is TGTGCTAGTGGTTTAACGGGGGTGAGCACTGAAGCTTTCTTT.

DNA of the CDR3: TGTGCCTGGGGGCTAAACACTGAAGCTTTCTTT. Encoded protein: CAWGLNTEAFF. The chain combines TRBV30 with TRBJ1-1; D is undetermined. V was shortened by 5 bases and J by 2 bases, with 6 bases between the two germline ends. Germline V gives CDR1 GTSNPN, CDR2 SVGIG (reference sequence). CDR3 length: 11 residues.

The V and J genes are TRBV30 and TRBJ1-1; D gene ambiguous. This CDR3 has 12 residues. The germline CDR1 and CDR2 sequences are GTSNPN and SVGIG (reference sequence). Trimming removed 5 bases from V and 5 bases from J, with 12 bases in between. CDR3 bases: TGTGCCTGGGGTATAATTGGGACTGAAGCTTTCTTT. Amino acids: CAWGIIGTEAFF.

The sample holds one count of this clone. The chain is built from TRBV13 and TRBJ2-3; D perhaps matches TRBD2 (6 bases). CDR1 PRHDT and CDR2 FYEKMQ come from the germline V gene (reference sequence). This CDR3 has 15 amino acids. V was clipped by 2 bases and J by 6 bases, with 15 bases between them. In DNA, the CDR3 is TGTGCCAGCAGCTTACGACGGGGGAGTAGGGATACGCAGTATTTT. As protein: CASSLRRGSRDTQYF.

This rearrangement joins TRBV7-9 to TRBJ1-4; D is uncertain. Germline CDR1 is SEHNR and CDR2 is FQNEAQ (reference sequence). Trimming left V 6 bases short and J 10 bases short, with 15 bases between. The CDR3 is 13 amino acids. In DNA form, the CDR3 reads TGTGCCAGCAGTTATCTCGGGAGTGGAAAACTGTTTTTT. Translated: CASSYLGSGKLFF.

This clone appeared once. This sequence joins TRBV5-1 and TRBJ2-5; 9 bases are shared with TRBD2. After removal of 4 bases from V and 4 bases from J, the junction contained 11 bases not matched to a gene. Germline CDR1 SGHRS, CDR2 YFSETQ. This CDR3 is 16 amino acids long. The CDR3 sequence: CASSGGSGSSVETQYF. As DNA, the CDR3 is TGCGCCAGCAGCGGTGGTAGCGGGAGTTCGGTAGAGACCCAGTACTTC.

CDR3 DNA: TGTGCCAGCTCACCGGACAGGGCGAACACTGAAGCTTTCTTT. As protein: CASSPDRANTEAFF. The V call is TRBV18, the J call TRBJ1-1, with 8 bases that match TRBD1. Unmatched junction bases numbered 1, after V lost 3 bases and J lost 1 base. The CDR3 has 14 residues. CDR1 KGHSH and CDR2 LQKENI come from the germline V gene.

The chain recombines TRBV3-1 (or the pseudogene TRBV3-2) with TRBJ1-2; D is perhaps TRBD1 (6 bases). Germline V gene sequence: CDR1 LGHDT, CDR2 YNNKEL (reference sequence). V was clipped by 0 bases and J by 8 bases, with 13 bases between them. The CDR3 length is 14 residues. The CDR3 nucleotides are TGTGCCAGCAGCCAAGACACAGGGTACGGGGGCTACACCTTC. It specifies CASSQDTGYGGYTF.

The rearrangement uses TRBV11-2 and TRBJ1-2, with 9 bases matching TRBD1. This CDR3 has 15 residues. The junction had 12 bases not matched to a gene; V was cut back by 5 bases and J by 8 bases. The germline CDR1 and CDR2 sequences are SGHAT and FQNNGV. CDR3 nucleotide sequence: TGTGCCAGCAGCACCCACCCGGGACAGGGCCGCGGCTACACCTTC. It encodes CASSTHPGQGRGYTF.

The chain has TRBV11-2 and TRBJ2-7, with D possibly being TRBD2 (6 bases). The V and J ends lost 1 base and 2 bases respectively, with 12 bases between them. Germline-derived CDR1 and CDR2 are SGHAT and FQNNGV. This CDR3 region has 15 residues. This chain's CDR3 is CASSLVSGGTYEQYF. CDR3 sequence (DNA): TGTGCCAGCAGCTTAGTTTCCGGGGGTACCTACGAGCAGTACTTC.

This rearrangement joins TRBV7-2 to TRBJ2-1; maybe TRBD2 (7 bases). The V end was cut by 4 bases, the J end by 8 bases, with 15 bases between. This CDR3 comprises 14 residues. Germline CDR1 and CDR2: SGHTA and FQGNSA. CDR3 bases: TGTGCCAGCAGCTATAATAGGGGGGGGCATGAGCAGTTCTTC. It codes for CASSYNRGGHEQFF.

CDR3 in DNA: TGTGCCATCCGCGGAGGGGGCACAGATACGCAGTATTTT. Protein sequence: CAIRGGGTDTQYF. The genes are TRBV10-3 and TRBJ2-3, with D perhaps matching TRBD2 (6 bases). CDR1 ENHRY and CDR2 SYGVKD come from the germline V gene. V was cut by 8 bases and J by 1 base, with 10 bases left in between. The CDR3 covers 13 residues.

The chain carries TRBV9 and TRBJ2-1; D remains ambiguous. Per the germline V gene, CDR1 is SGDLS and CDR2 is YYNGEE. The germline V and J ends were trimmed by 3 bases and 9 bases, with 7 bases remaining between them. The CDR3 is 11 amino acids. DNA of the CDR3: TGTGCCAGCAGCGACCGAGGTGAGCAGTTCTTC. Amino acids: CASSDRGEQFF. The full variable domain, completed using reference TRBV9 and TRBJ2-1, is DSGVTQTPKHLITATGQRVTLRCSPRSGDLSVYWYQQSLDQGLQFLIQYYNGEERAKGNILERFSAQQFPDLHSELNLSSLELGDSALYFCASSDRGEQFFGPGTRLTVL.

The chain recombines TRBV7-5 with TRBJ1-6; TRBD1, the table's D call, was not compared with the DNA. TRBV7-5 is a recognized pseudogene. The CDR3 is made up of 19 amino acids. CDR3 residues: CARSPAGTSLCGYNSPLHF. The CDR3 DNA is TGTGCCAGAAGCCCAGCTGGGACATCGTTATGCGGATATAATTCACCCCTCCACTTT.

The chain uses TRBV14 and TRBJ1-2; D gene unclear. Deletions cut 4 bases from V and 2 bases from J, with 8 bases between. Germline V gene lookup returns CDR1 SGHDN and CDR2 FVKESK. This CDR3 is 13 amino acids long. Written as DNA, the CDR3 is TGTGCCAGCAGCCCAGACCAGAACTATGGCTACACCTTC. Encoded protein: CASSPDQNYGYTF.

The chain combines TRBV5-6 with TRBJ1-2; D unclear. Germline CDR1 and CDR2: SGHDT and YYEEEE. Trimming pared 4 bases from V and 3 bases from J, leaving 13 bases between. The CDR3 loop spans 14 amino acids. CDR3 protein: CASSPWPADYGYTF. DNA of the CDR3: TGTGCCAGCAGCCCCTGGCCCGCGGACTATGGCTACACCTTC.

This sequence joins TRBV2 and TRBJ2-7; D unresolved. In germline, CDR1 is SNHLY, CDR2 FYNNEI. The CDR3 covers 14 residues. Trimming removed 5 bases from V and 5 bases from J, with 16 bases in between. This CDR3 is CASSPGVGSHEQYF. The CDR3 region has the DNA TGTGCCAGCAGTCCCGGAGTGGGTAGCCACGAGCAGTACTTC.

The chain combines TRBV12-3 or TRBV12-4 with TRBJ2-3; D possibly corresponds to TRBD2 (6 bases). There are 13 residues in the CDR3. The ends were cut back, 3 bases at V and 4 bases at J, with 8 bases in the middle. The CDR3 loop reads CASSLGGSDTQYF. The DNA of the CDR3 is TGTGCCAGCAGTTTGGGGGGTTCAGATACGCAGTATTTT.

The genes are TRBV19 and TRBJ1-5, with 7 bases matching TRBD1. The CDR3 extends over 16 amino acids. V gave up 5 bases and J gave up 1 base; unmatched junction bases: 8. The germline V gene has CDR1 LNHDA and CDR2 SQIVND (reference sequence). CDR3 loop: CASSGGGGLSNQPQHF. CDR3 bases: TGTGCCAGTAGTGGAGGGGGCGGACTAAGCAATCAGCCCCAGCATTTT.

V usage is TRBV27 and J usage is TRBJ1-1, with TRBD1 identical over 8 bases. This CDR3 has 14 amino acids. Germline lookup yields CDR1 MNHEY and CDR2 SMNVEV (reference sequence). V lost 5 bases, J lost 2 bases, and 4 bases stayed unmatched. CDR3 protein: CASSLDRVNTEAFF. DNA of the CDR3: TGTGCCAGCAGTCTGGACAGGGTTAACACTGAAGCTTTCTTT.

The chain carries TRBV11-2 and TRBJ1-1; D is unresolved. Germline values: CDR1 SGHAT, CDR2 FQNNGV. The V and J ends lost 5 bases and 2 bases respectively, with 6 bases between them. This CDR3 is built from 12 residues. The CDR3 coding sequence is TGTGCCAGCAGCCTACGAAACACTGAAGCTTTCTTT. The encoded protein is CASSLRNTEAFF.

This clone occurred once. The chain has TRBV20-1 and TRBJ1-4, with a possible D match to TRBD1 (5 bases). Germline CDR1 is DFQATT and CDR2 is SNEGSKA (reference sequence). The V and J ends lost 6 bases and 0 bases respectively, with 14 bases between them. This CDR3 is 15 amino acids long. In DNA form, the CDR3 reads TGCAGTGCAAGTGACAGCCGCACAACTAATGAAAAACTGTTTTTT. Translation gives CSASDSRTTNEKLFF.

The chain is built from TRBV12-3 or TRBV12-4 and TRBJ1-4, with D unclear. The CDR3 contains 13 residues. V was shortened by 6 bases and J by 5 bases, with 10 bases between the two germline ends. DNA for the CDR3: TGTGCCAGCAGCCTGTCAGTCAATGAAAAACTGTTTTTT. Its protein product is CASSLSVNEKLFF.

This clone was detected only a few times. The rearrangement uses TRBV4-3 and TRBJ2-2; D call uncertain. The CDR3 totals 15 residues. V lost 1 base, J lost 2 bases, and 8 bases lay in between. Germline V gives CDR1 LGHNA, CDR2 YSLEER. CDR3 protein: CASSQVAGNTGELFF. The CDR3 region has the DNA TGCGCCAGCAGCCAAGTCGCCGGAAACACCGGGGAGCTGTTTTTT.

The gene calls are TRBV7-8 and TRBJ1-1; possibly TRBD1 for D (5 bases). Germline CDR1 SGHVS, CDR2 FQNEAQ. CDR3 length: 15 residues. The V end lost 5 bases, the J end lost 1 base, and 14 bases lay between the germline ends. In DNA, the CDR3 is TGTGCCAGCAGCCCCTTTCGGGGGGAGAACACTGAAGCTTTCTTT. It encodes CASSPFRGENTEAFF.